The rows below give T cell receptor beta chains drawn from one sample of a study of T cells in Graves' hyperthyroidism and ophthalmopathy. MiXCR was run by TCRdb on the multiplex PCR reads, yielding one entry per CDR3 protein. Of 600,000 or so distinct CDR3 sequences listed, about 45% were seen once; the top ten hold 8.2%. The sample comprised peripheral blood or thyroid tissue (not recorded which). These receptors were obtained from a woman younger than 30 with Graves' hyperthyroidism. CDR3s include the opening cysteine and the closing phenylalanine or tryptophan. The order of the fields is clone size, D gene, V gene, J gene, CDR3 protein, CDR3 DNA. The D gene is left open where the match is weak. The listing skips clone size in some rows; elsewhere it reads once, few, many or a size class.

>many|NA|TRBV14|TRBJ1-5
CASSQGGGHNQPQHF
TGTGCCAGCAGCCAGGGCGGAGGGCACAATCAGCCCCAGCATTTT
>NA|NA|TRBV5-1|TRBJ1-3
CASSFGETGNTIYF
TGCGCCAGCAGCTTTGGGGAGACTGGAAACACCATATATTTT
>few|NA|TRBV7-2|TRBJ2-7
CASSPNSLEQYF
TGTGCCAGCAGCCCAAACAGTCTCGAGCAGTACTTC
>once|TRBD1|TRBV7-9|TRBJ2-5
CASSYWTGGAQETQYF
TGTGCCAGCAGCTACTGGACAGGGGGGGCCCAAGAGACCCAGTACTTC
>few|TRBD1|TRBV7-8|TRBJ1-2
CASSLAPRDRDDGYTF
TGTGCCAGCAGCTTGGCTCCCCGGGACAGGGACGACGGCTACACCTTC
>few|NA|TRBV9|TRBJ1-5
CASSYTPGYQPQHF
TGTGCCAGCAGTTACACGCCAGGTTATCAGCCCCAGCATTTT
>many|TRBD1|TRBV7-9|TRBJ2-7
CASSLGDRGFYEQYF
TGTGCCAGCAGCTTAGGGGACAGGGGTTTCTACGAGCAGTACTTC
>few|NA|TRBV7-8|TRBJ2-5
CASSQAGQQETQYF
TGCGCCAGCAGCCAGGCGGGGCAGCAAGAGACCCAGTACTTC
>NA|NA|TRBV5-1|TRBJ1-2
CASSRPPSGYTF
TGCGCCAGCAGCCGCCCTCCCAGCGGCTACACCTTC
>NA|NA|TRBV5-1|TRBJ2-7
CARSFGEQYF
TGCGCCAGGAGCTTCGGGGAGCAGTACTTC
>NA|NA|TRBV20-1|TRBJ2-7
CSARDPGLNYEQYF
TGCAGTGCTAGAGATCCGGGACTCAACTACGAGCAGTACTTC
>few|TRBD1|TRBV7-8|TRBJ2-7
CASSASGTGSREQYF
TGTGCCAGCAGCGCGTCCGGGACAGGGTCGCGTGAGCAGTACTTC
>many|TRBD1|TRBV2|TRBJ1-5
CASRRDSPEGPQHF
TGTGCCAGCAGGCGGGACAGCCCTGAGGGGCCCCAGCATTTT
>NA|NA|TRBV7-2|TRBJ2-7
CASVRDTLYEQYF
TGTGCCAGCGTCCGGGACACCCTCTACGAGCAGTACTTC